This TCR beta chain was recovered during a study of T cells after yellow fever vaccination. Study-wide findings and caveats: Repertoires sorted by FACS could include abundant clonotypes that are contaminants from the bulk population. The secondary T-cell response peaked on day 5, not day 15, but was weaker. Once the booster was given, most primary-vaccination clones reappeared, at around 95% for CD4 and 88% for CD8.

Germline V gene sequence: CDR1 LGHNA, CDR2 YNFKEQ. CDR3 length equals 12 residues. Trimming shortened V by 1 base and J by 11 bases, and 12 bases separated the two germline ends. Concerning this clonotype itself: What it binds is not known.

5'RACE template switching added a universal primer site and UMIs to TCR cDNA. One entry per CDR3 protein results from TCRdb running MiXCR on the 5' RACE reads. Among 500,000 to 700,000 distinct CDR3 sequences, roughly 21% were seen once, and the ten largest hold approximately 15%. Sequencing was performed on PBMCs, taken 15 days after the yellow fever booster vaccination. The receptor was isolated from a young man who received the YFV17D yellow fever vaccine. The chain carries TRBV4-2 and TRBJ2-7, with D maybe TRBD1 (5 bases). The CDR3 DNA follows: TGTGCCAGCAGCCAAGCAGGGATCCGGGAGTACTTC. Its protein product is CASSQAGIREYF.